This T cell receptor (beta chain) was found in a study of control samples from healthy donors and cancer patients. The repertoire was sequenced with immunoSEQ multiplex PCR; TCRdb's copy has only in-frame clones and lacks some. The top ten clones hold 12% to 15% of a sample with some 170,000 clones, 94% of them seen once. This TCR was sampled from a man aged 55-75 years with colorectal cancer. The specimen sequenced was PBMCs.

The CDR3 DNA reads TGTGCCAGCAGTTTAAGTGGCAGGGCGGACTCTGGGGCCAACGTCCTGACTTTC. This encodes CASSLSGRADSGANVLTF. The rearrangement uses TRBV27 and TRBJ2-6, with D perhaps matching TRBD1 (5 bases). The CDR3 runs 18 residues. Looked up from germline, CDR1 is MNHEY and CDR2 is SMNVEV (reference sequence). V lost 2 bases to trimming and J lost 0 bases, with 14 bases between them.